This T cell receptor (beta chain) was sequenced during a study of T cell changes during pregnancy in multiple sclerosis. The method was immunoSEQ multiplex PCR; TCRdb's version includes in-frame clones alone and lacks a portion of them. Seen here are 75,000 to 80,000 clones, around 95% observed once, and the top ten hold approximately 0.75%. Germline CDR1 SEHNR, CDR2 FQNEAQ (reference sequence). The CDR3 consists of 12 residues. The V end was cut by 7 bases, the J end by 7 bases, with 11 bases between. The sequenced sample was peripheral blood, obtained in the second trimester of pregnancy. The source of this sequence is a female donor in good health, enrolled as a control in a pregnancy study. The chain combines TRBV7-9 with TRBJ2-1, with D possibly TRBD1 on 6 matching bases. In DNA form, the CDR3 reads TGTGCCAGCAAACTACAGGGAAATGAGCAGTTCTTC. Translation gives CASKLQGNEQFF.